These T cell receptor beta chains were read from a single sample in a study of T cell responses to AZD1222 COVID-19 vaccine. Profiling relied on immunoSEQ multiplex PCR, and the TCRdb table lists in-frame clones only, not all of them. The table lists some 140,000 clones, less than 95% of them singletons. This material consisted of peripheral blood, taken on day 0 of AZD1222 vaccination. These receptors were collected from an adult in good health. CDR3s include the opening cysteine and the closing phenylalanine or tryptophan. D genes are given only for firm matches. Clone size, where shown, is once, few, many, or a class for clones that have expanded.

J gene | V gene | D gene | clone size | CDR3 DNA | CDR3 protein
TRBJ1-2 | TRBV19 | . | . | TGTGCCAGTAAGGACACCCGGATCTGGAGTGGCTACACCTTC | CASKDTRIWSGYTF
TRBJ2-1 | TRBV7-3 | TRBD2 | . | TGTGCCAGCAGCCTTAACAGCGGGATACCGCTCAATGAGCAGTTCTTC | CASSLNSGIPLNEQFF
TRBJ2-1 | TRBV27 | TRBD2 | . | TGTGCCAGCAGACCCACGAGACTAGCGGGGGCCGATGAGCAGTTCTTC | CASRPTRLAGADEQFF
TRBJ1-5 | TRBV27 | . | . | TGTGCCAGCAGTTGGACAGCAAACAATCAGCCCCAGCATTTT | CASSWTANNQPQHF
TRBJ1-1 | TRBV9 | . | few | TGTGCCAGCAGCGTAGAGGCGGGGGACACTGAAGCTTTCTTT | CASSVEAGDTEAFF
TRBJ2-7 | TRBV28 | . | . | TGTGCCAGCAGTTTAATGGGGGACCCGTACGAGCAGTACTTC | CASSLMGDPYEQYF
TRBJ2-1 | TRBV13 | TRBD1 | . | TGTGCCAGCAGCACCGGGACAGGGAGCGAGCAGTTCTTC | CASSTGTGSEQFF
TRBJ1-6 | TRBV2 | . | . | TGTGCCAGCAGGGCGGGGAGGAGCTCCTATAATTCACCCCTCCACTTT | CASRAGRSSYNSPLHF
TRBJ1-1 | TRBV10-3 | . | . | TGTGCCATCAGTGAGAGGAACAGGGCCACTGAAGCTTTCTTT | CAISERNRATEAFF
TRBJ1-1 | TRBV13 | . | . | TGTGCCAGCAGCTCCCCCGGGAGGGGTAGGACTGAAGCTTTCTTT | CASSSPGRGRTEAFF
TRBJ2-6 | TRBV9 | . | . | TGTGCCAGCAGCGTTCGGTTTGGTTCCGGGGCCAACGTCCTGACTTTC | CASSVRFGSGANVLTF
TRBJ1-2 | TRBV9 | . | . | TGTGCCAGCAGGTCAGGAGGGGGCTATGGCTACACCTTC | CASRSGGGYGYTF
TRBJ2-7 | TRBV27 | TRBD2 | once | TGTGCCAGCAGGATCTTAAGCGGGAGAGCCGTGGGGGAGCAGTACTTC | CASRILSGRAVGEQYF
TRBJ1-2 | TRBV3-1/TRBV3-2 | . | . | TGTGCCAGCAGCCGAACGGGGGGGGGCGACTATGGCTACACCTTC | CASSRTGGGDYGYTF
TRBJ1-6 | TRBV7-3 | . | . | TGTGCCAGCAGTTTGGGGGGCTCTTCCTCTCCCCTCCACTTT | CASSLGGSSSPLHF
TRBJ2-1 | TRBV5-6 | . | . | TGTGCCATCTCCTGGGGGGCAGGAAATGAGCAGTTCTTC | CAISWGAGNEQFF
TRBJ2-1 | TRBV19 | TRBD2 | . | TGTGCCAGCAACCTCTTTAGCGGGAATCTCAATGAGCAGTTCTTC | CASNLFSGNLNEQFF
TRBJ2-2 | TRBV2 | TRBD1 | . | TGTGCCAGCACCCTTCACGGACAGGGAGGTTCCGGGGAGCTGTTTTTT | CASTLHGQGGSGELFF
TRBJ2-7 | TRBV5-6 | . | . | TGTGCCAGCAGCTTGCCACGGGCAGTCCGGTCCTACGAGCAGTACTTC | CASSLPRAVRSYEQYF
TRBJ2-1 | TRBV11-3 | TRBD2 | . | TGTGCCAGCATATCTAGCGGAGCGGGGGGGCACAATGAGCAGTTCTTC | CASISSGAGGHNEQFF
TRBJ1-3 | TRBV5-6 | . | few | TGTGCCAGCCGAGGCGGGTCTGGAAACACCATATATTTT | CASRGGSGNTIYF
TRBJ2-3 | TRBV10-3 | . | . | TGTGCCATCAGTGATTCGAGCAGTACGCAGTATTTT | CAISDSSSTQYF
TRBJ2-1 | TRBV29-1 | TRBD1 | . | TGCAGCGTGACAGGGTCCTACAATGAGCAGTTCTTC | CSVTGSYNEQFF
TRBJ2-1 | TRBV7-2 | TRBD2 | . | TGTGCCAGCAGCCCCCCCGGGACTAGCGGGGGTGAGCAGTTCTTC | CASSPPGTSGGEQFF
TRBJ1-1 | TRBV28 | . | . | TGTGCCAGCAGCCCCCCAGGATCCTCGGGGACTGAAGCTTTCTTT | CASSPPGSSGTEAFF
TRBJ1-2 | TRBV10-1 | . | once | TGCGCCAGCAGTGACGTGCACTATGGCTACACCTTC | CASSDVHYGYTF
TRBJ2-6 | TRBV5-1 | . | . | TGCGCCAGCAGCTTAACAGCAGGACGATTGGCTGGGGCCAACGTCCTGACTTTC | CASSLTAGRLAGANVLTF
TRBJ1-3 | TRBV27 | . | . | TGTGCCAGCAGTTTGATTCCTTTAAACTCTGGAAACACCATATATTTT | CASSLIPLNSGNTIYF
TRBJ2-7 | TRBV5-8 | . | . | TGTGCCAGCAGCGTGAGCTCCTACGAGCAGTACTTC | CASSVSSYEQYF
TRBJ2-7 | TRBV28 | . | . | TGTGCCAGCAGTTTTGGTTGGAGCTCCTACGAGCAGTACTTC | CASSFGWSSYEQYF
TRBJ1-3 | TRBV11-2 | . | . | TGTGCCAGCAGCCCGACAGGAAACACCATATATTTT | CASSPTGNTIYF
TRBJ2-5 | TRBV28 | . | . | TGTGCCAGCAGCCTTAAGACACCAAAAGAGACCCAGTACTTC | CASSLKTPKETQYF
TRBJ1-6 | TRBV7-2 | . | . | TGTGCCAGCAGCTTTCCCGATTCACCCCTCCACTTT | CASSFPDSPLHF
TRBJ2-1 | TRBV3-1/TRBV3-2 | TRBD2 | . | TGTGCCAGCAGCCAAGATCTAGCGGGAGGGCCTTTTCAGTTCTTC | CASSQDLAGGPFQFF
TRBJ1-6 | TRBV14 | . | . | TGTGCCAGCAGCCACCAGGATTCACCCCTCCACTTT | CASSHQDSPLHF
TRBJ1-4 | TRBV10-3 | . | . | TGTGCCACCCGGGGGTCTACAACTAATGAAAAACTGTTTTTT | CATRGSTTNEKLFF
TRBJ2-5 | TRBV6-1 | . | . | TGTGCCAGCAGTGACGACAGAACCCAAGAGACCCAGTACTTC | CASSDDRTQETQYF
TRBJ1-2 | TRBV2 | . | . | TGTGCCAGCAGTAGGGACGTGGGCTATGGCTACACCTTC | CASSRDVGYGYTF
TRBJ2-5 | TRBV5-4 | . | . | TGTGCCAGCAGCTTGGGGAATGCAGTTCCGCAAGAGACCCAGTACTTC | CASSLGNAVPQETQYF
TRBJ2-1 | TRBV14 | . | . | TGTGCCAGCACCCAAACGCCTCGGACGGCTTACAATGAGCAGTTCTTC | CASTQTPRTAYNEQFF
TRBJ2-3 | TRBV28 | . | . | TGTGCCAGCAGTTTATGGGGGGGGCGGTCAGATACGCAGTATTTT | CASSLWGGRSDTQYF
TRBJ1-4 | TRBV15 | TRBD1 | . | TGTGCCACCAGCAGGCGGGGACAGGGGTTTCGAGAAAAACTGTTTTTT | CATSRRGQGFREKLFF